The next 28 T cell receptor beta chains were all read from a single sample in a study of T cell clonality in common variable immunodeficiency. Study results and caveats: Fewer deletions and N-nucleotide insertions were reportedly seen in common variable immunodeficiency TCR beta sequences.

Here immunoSEQ multiplex PCR was the method, and the copy in TCRdb shows in-frame clones only, minus some. The data show about 30,000 clones, with none appearing a single time. Antigens for these TCRs are unknown. Specimen: peripheral blood mononuclear cells. These receptors were collected from a human donor with common variable immunodeficiency.

This clone came up many times. Read coverage stops 3 residues before the CDR3 terminus; the germline J gene supplies the remainder. The J gene is TRBJ2-3, the V gene TRBV10-3; D is unresolved. CDR1 and CDR2 (germline): ENHRY, SYGVKD. This CDR3 has 15 amino acids. Trimming stripped 0 bases from V and 0 bases from J, with 7 bases between. Partial CDR3 DNA: TGTGCCATCAGTGAGTCGGGTAGCAGCACAGATACG. This sequence encodes CAISESGSSTDT. The entire CDR3 protein reads CAISESGSSTDTQYF.

This clone was seen at least ten times. With the read ending 3 residues before the CDR3 end, the germline J gene is used to fill in that end. The rearrangement links TRBV19 to TRBJ2-1; TRBD2 aligns across 9 bases. This CDR3 is built from 16 residues. The germline CDR1 and CDR2 sequences are LNHDA and SQIVND (reference sequence). J lost 5 bases, V lost 4 bases, and 9 bases had no gene match. The sequenced part of the CDR3 DNA is TGTGCCAGTAGTACTCGAACCGGGACTAGCAACAATGAG. Its protein product is CASSTRTGTSNNE. The full-length CDR3 reads as CASSTRTGTSNNEQFF.

This clone has only a few counts. The read halts 3 residues ahead of the CDR3 end, with the missing end drawn from the germline J gene. V and J are TRBV5-5 and TRBJ1-4; D call uncertain. Trimming removed 5 bases from V and 6 bases from J, with 17 bases in between. Germline-derived CDR1 and CDR2 are SGHKS and YYEKEE (reference sequence). The CDR3 totals 15 residues. The covered CDR3 bases are TGTGCCAGCAGTGTCCGACAAGGGTTTTATGAAAAA. Protein sequence: CASSVRQGFYEK. The CDR3 reads in full as CASSVRQGFYEKLFF.

This clone was found a few times. CDR3 bases read: TGTGCCAGCAGCAGGGACAGGGAGTATTACGAG. Its translation is CASSRDREYYE. The full CDR3 reads CASSRDREYYEQYF. The genes are TRBV2 and TRBJ2-7; 9 nucleotides align to TRBD1. The read finishes 3 residues shy of the CDR3 end, and the germline J gene is used to complete it. Per the germline V gene, CDR1 is SNHLY and CDR2 is FYNNEI. The CDR3 contains 14 residues. Germline trimming cut 6 bases from V and 4 bases from J; bases unmatched to any gene: 7.

In regard to this clone: Coverage ceases 3 residues before the CDR3 finishes, and the germline J gene fills in the end. The gene calls are TRBV29-1 and TRBJ2-1; TRBD2 is a possible D gene (6 bases). Germline lookup yields CDR1 SQVTM and CDR2 ANQGSEA. V lost 6 bases, J lost 9 bases, and 18 bases lay in between. The CDR3 has 13 amino acids. The CDR3 reads CSVAGYGISEQFF. The CDR3 bases that were read are TGCAGCGTCGCGGGGTATGGAATTTCTGAG.

A note on this clone: The read ends 3 residues before the CDR3 terminus; that terminus is restored from the germline J gene. The rearrangement uses TRBV5-6 and TRBJ1-2, with a tentative D call TRBD1 (5 bases). Looked up from germline, CDR1 is SGHDT and CDR2 is YYEEEE. The CDR3 is 12 residues long. The part of the CDR3 DNA that was read is TGTGCCAGCAGCTTGCAGCGGGGCGGC. The encoded protein is CASSLQRGG. The entire CDR3 protein reads CASSLQRGGYTF.

This clone was seen only a few times. Coverage ceases 3 residues before the CDR3 finishes, and the germline J gene fills in the end. This chain links TRBV10-2 with TRBJ1-5; no clear D. The germline V gene encodes CDR1 WSHSY and CDR2 SAAADI. This CDR3 spans 13 amino acids. V was pared by 4 bases and J by 9 bases, with 13 bases between. The sequenced CDR3 bases are TGCGCCAGCAGTGTGCGGGTAAACGGGCCC. Translated: CASSVRVNGP. The full CDR3 sequence reads CASSVRVNGPQHF.

Remarks on this clone: The read is 3 residues too short to cover the CDR3 end, so that end is filled in from the germline J gene. This chain uses TRBV7-6 with TRBJ2-2; TRBD1 matches at 7 bases. The V gene's germline CDR1 is SGHVS and CDR2 FNYEAQ. This CDR3 is built from 15 residues. V was clipped by 5 bases and J by 2 bases; unmatched bases: 5. The DNA read from the CDR3 is TGTGCCAGCAGCCCACAGGGGATTAACACCGGGGAG. Residues: CASSPQGINTGE. The full CDR3 sequence reads CASSPQGINTGELFF.

This clone was seen only a few times. The CDR3 end lies 3 residues beyond the end of the read and is filled in from the germline J gene. The V gene is TRBV2, the J gene TRBJ1-1; TRBD1 matches at 8 bases. CDR1 SNHLY and CDR2 FYNNEI come from the germline V gene. There are 15 residues in the CDR3. Partial CDR3 DNA: TGTGCCAGCAGTTCCCTAGACAGGGGACGGGGCGAA. Its translation is CASSSLDRGRGE. The CDR3 reads in full as CASSSLDRGRGEAFF.

Remarks on this clone: Read data end 3 residues before the CDR3 end; the end is taken from the germline J gene. This rearrangement joins TRBV6-1 to TRBJ1-4; D possibly corresponds to TRBD1 (6 bases). V lost 4 bases and J 3 bases, leaving 12 bases between the germline ends. The CDR3 covers 15 residues. Germline CDR1 and CDR2: MNHNS and SASEGT. The covered CDR3 bases are TGTGCCAGCAGTGGGACAGAGATCCCTAATGAAAAA. Its protein is CASSGTEIPNEK. The full CDR3 is CASSGTEIPNEKLFF.

This clone has more than one count but fewer than ten. The read is 3 residues too short to cover the CDR3 end, so that end is filled in from the germline J gene. The rearrangement joins TRBV20-1 to TRBJ2-7, with 12 bases matching TRBD2. Germline trimming cut 4 bases from V and 5 bases from J; bases unmatched to any gene: 6. The CDR3 has 14 residues. The V gene's germline CDR1 is DFQATT and CDR2 SNEGSKA (reference sequence). This chain's CDR3 is CSAMTSGGIDEQYF. The CDR3 bases that were read are TGCAGTGCTATGACTAGCGGGGGAATCGACGAG.

CDR3 sequence reads: CASSQGQGGGYAFF. The part of the CDR3 DNA that was read is TGTGCCAGCAGCCAAGGACAGGGTGGGGGATAC. The rearrangement links TRBV7-8 to TRBJ1-1; 8 positions agree with TRBD1. The sequenced fragment ends 3 residues before the CDR3 boundary, so the rest is inferred from the germline J gene. The CDR3 is made up of 14 amino acids. Germline V gene sequence: CDR1 SGHVS, CDR2 FQNEAQ.

On this clone itself: The CDR3 goes on 3 residues after the read ends, and that part is filled in from the germline J gene. The gene calls are TRBV29-1 and TRBJ1-5; D possibly corresponds to TRBD1 (6 bases). V lost 5 bases and J lost 7, with 12 bases in between. The length of the CDR3 is 12 residues. The germline CDR1 and CDR2 sequences are SQVTM and ANQGSEA. The part of the CDR3 DNA that was read is TGCAGCGTTCTTACAGGGAACCAGCCC. This codes for CSVLTGNQP. The complete CDR3 reads CSVLTGNQPQHF.

This clone was seen a few times. The read gets to within 3 residues of the CDR3 end, and the germline J gene fills in the rest. This sequence joins TRBV18 and TRBJ1-1; possibly TRBD1 for D (6 bases). Per the germline V gene, CDR1 is KGHSH and CDR2 is LQKENI. V lost 2 bases, J lost 3 bases, and 7 bases lay in between. There are 13 residues in the CDR3. CDR3 DNA (partial): TGTGCCAGCTCACCAGGGACACACACTGAA. Amino acid sequence: CASSPGTHTE. The complete CDR3 protein is CASSPGTHTEAFF.

Turning to this clone: The read falls 3 residues short of the CDR3 end, and the missing part is taken from the germline J gene. The rearrangement uses TRBV6-4 and TRBJ2-1, with 8 nucleotides matching TRBD1. CDR3 length: 14 amino acids. The V gene end was trimmed by 6 bases and the J gene end by 4 bases; junction bases not matched to a gene: 5. The germline CDR1 and CDR2 sequences are MRHNA and SNTAGT. The CDR3 sequence is CASRTGTGYNEQFF. CDR3 bases read: TGTGCCAGCAGAACCGGGACAGGTTACAATGAG.

This clone appeared a few times. The CDR3 end falls 3 residues outside the read, so it is completed with the germline J gene. Other nucleotide sequences in the sample specify the same CDR3. This rearrangement joins TRBV29-1 to TRBJ2-7, with D unresolved. The germline V gene encodes CDR1 SQVTM and CDR2 ANQGSEA. V shed 6 bases and J shed 4 bases, with 10 bases lying between them. The CDR3 runs to 11 residues. The sequenced CDR3 bases are TGCAGCGTGGCTAGAGGTTACGAG. Protein sequence: CSVARGYE. The entire CDR3 reads CSVARGYEQYF.

This clone was picked up a small number of times. Sequencing ends 3 residues short of the CDR3 end; the germline J gene provides the rest. The rearrangement links TRBV7-9 to TRBJ2-7; the D gene is possibly TRBD1 (5 bases). With 4 bases removed from V and 6 bases from J, the gap between germline ends came to 16 bases. This CDR3 comprises 14 residues. Germline V gene lookup returns CDR1 SEHNR and CDR2 FQNEAQ (reference sequence). The part of the CDR3 DNA that was read is TGTGCCAGCAGCTCCATATCAGGGTACGGCGAG. Translating gives CASSSISGYGE. From start to end, the CDR3 is CASSSISGYGEQYF. The full variable domain, its missing parts supplied by reference TRBV7-9 and TRBJ2-7, is DTGVSQNPRHKITKRGQNVTFRCDPISEHNRLYWYRQTLGQGPEFLTYFQNEAQLEKSRLLSDRFSAERPKGSFSTLEIQRTEQGDSAMYLCASSSISGYGEQYFGPGTRLTVT.

As concerns this clone: The read stops 3 residues short of the end of the CDR3; the missing end is completed from the germline J gene. The chain uses TRBV7-6 and TRBJ2-5; 9 nucleotides agree with TRBD1. This CDR3 has 16 amino acids. Germline V gives CDR1 SGHVS, CDR2 FNYEAQ. J gave up 5 bases and V 0 bases, and 7 bases lay outside the gene matches. CDR3 region: CASSLAAQGALETQYF. CDR3 DNA, as far as it was read: TGTGCCAGCAGCTTAGCCGCACAGGGGGCGTTGGAGACC.

There are a few counts of this clone. The DNA ends 3 residues before the CDR3 does, and the rest of the CDR3 is filled in from the germline J gene. This chain uses TRBV7-9 with TRBJ1-2; 12 bases map to TRBD1. The CDR3 is 14 residues long. Germline loops: CDR1 SEHNR, CDR2 FQNEAQ (reference sequence). CDR3 bases read: TGTGCCAGCAGCTTGGGACAGGGGGCGCGAGGC. It specifies CASSLGQGARG. The CDR3 in full is CASSLGQGARGYTF.

There are many counts of this clone. The read is 3 residues too short to cover the CDR3 end, so that end is filled in from the germline J gene. The chain couples TRBV20-1 to TRBJ1-2, with a tentative D call TRBD1 (5 bases). V was cut by 7 bases and J by 3 bases, with 12 bases left in between. The CDR3 spans 12 residues. CDR1 and CDR2 (germline): DFQATT, SNEGSKA (reference sequence). CDR3 DNA (partial): TGCAGTGGACGGGGGGAAGACTATGGC. It translates to CSGRGEDYG. The whole CDR3 protein is CSGRGEDYGYTF.

This clone was picked up many times. The read comes to an end 3 residues before the CDR3 does, leaving the germline J gene to fill in the end. This chain joins TRBV5-1 and TRBJ1-3; 9 bases agree with TRBD1. The trim removed 6 bases at V and 4 bases at J, leaving 8 bases unmatched. The CDR3 has 15 residues. Germline CDR1 is SGHRS and CDR2 is YFSETQ. CDR3 DNA, as far as it was read: TGCGCCAGCACCCAGGACGGGACAGGGGGAAACACC. Translating gives CASTQDGTGGNT. The entire CDR3 sequence reads CASTQDGTGGNTIYF.

Remarks on this clone: The sequenced fragment ends 3 residues before the CDR3 boundary, so the rest is inferred from the germline J gene. This chain connects TRBV18 to TRBJ1-2, with TRBD1 matching over 9 bases. J was trimmed by 6 bases and V by 3 bases; bases with no gene match: 14. From germline, CDR1 is KGHSH and CDR2 LQKENI. There are 17 residues in the CDR3. The CDR3 spells CASSPSPGQGFDNGYTF. The CDR3 bases that were read are TGTGCCAGCTCACCTAGTCCGGGACAGGGTTTCGACAATGGC.

A few counts support this clone. The CDR3 is cut off 3 residues early in the read; its end comes from the germline J gene. The chain combines TRBV19 with TRBJ1-3, with a possible D match to TRBD1 (6 bases). The CDR3 length is 15 residues. V lost 9 bases to trimming and J lost 9 bases, with 24 bases between them. Germline V gene data show CDR1 as LNHDA and CDR2 as SQIVND (reference sequence). The CDR3 sequence: CASRNTGSTRSTIYF. CDR3 DNA, as far as it was read: TGTGCCAGCCGAAATACAGGGAGTACGCGGTCCACC.

This clone was seen more than once but under ten times. The CDR3 DNA, read in part, is TGTGCCAGCCTGGACAGGGACTCCTACGAG. This translates into CASLDRDSYE. Given in full, the CDR3 is CASLDRDSYEQYF. The rearrangement joins TRBV6-2 or TRBV6-3 to TRBJ2-7; TRBD1 matches at 8 bases. Sequencing ends 3 residues short of the CDR3 end; the germline J gene provides the rest. J lost 0 bases, V lost 8 bases, and 3 bases had no gene match. Germline V CDR1 and CDR2: MNHEY, SVGEGT. CDR3 size: 13 residues.

There are many counts of this clone. The read halts 3 residues ahead of the CDR3 end, with the missing end drawn from the germline J gene. J is TRBJ2-7 and V is TRBV5-1; 7 nucleotides align to TRBD1. The CDR3 spans 15 residues. V lost 1 base and J lost 6; bases outside the gene matches: 10. The germline V gene has CDR1 SGHRS and CDR2 YFSETQ. CDR3 bases read: TGCGCCAGCAGCTTGTTAGCAGGGGGTTCGACCGAG. Its translation is CASSLLAGGSTE. The complete CDR3 reads CASSLLAGGSTEQYF.

This clone has more than one count but fewer than ten. The sequenced fragment ends 3 residues before the CDR3 boundary, so the rest is inferred from the germline J gene. The J gene is TRBJ1-1, the V gene TRBV20-1, with 7 bases aligning to TRBD1. CDR1 and CDR2 from the germline V gene are DFQATT and SNEGSKA (reference sequence). The CDR3 has 13 residues. The CDR3 DNA, read in part, is TGCAGTGCTAACGCTGACAGGGCGAGAGAA. Translated: CSANADRARE. The full CDR3 is CSANADRAREAFF.

This clone was counted many times. Read coverage stops 3 residues before the CDR3 terminus; the germline J gene supplies the remainder. The chain has TRBV19 and TRBJ2-1, with a tentative D call TRBD1 (5 bases). Per germline, CDR1 LNHDA and CDR2 SQIVND (reference sequence). This CDR3 comprises 14 residues. Trimming cost V 3 bases and J 6 bases, with 12 bases left between them. The covered CDR3 bases are TGTGCCAGTAGTATCTCAGGGTTGGGCAATGAG. Translated, it gives CASSISGLGNE. The full CDR3 reads CASSISGLGNEQFF. Complete variable domain (other parts from reference TRBV19 and TRBJ2-1): DGGITQSPKYLFRKEGQNVTLSCEQNLNHDAMYWYRQDPGQGLRLIYYSQIVNDFQKGDIAEGYSVSREKKESFPLTVTSAQKNPTAFYLCASSISGLGNEQFFGPGTRLTVL.

This clone has only a few counts. The read finishes 3 residues shy of the CDR3 end, and the germline J gene is used to complete it. This sequence joins TRBV5-5 and TRBJ1-1, with D hard to call. The germline CDR1 and CDR2 sequences are SGHKS and YYEKEE (reference sequence). The CDR3 contains 14 residues. Trimming left V 3 bases short and J 1 base short, with 10 bases between. The sequenced part of the CDR3 DNA is TGTGCCAGCAGCTCCCCCATAGAGAACACTGAA. It specifies CASSSPIENTE. The entire CDR3 protein is CASSSPIENTEAFF.